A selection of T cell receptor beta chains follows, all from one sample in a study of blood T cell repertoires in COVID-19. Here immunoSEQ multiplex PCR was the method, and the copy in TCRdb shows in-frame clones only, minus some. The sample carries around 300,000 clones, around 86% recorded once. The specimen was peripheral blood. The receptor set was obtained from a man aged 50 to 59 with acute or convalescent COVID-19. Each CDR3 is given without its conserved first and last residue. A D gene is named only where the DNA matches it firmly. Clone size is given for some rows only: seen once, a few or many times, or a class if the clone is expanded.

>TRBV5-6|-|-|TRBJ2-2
ASSLDRNTGELF
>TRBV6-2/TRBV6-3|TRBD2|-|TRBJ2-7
ASSPHRTSGGDKYEQY
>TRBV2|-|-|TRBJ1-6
ASSGSSGRGNSPLH
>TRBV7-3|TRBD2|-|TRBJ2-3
ASSFGLGKDTQY
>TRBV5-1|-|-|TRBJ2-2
ASSFGVDTGELF
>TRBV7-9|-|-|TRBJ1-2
ASSLGVNYGYT
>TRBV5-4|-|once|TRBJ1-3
ASSLSGRGGNTIY
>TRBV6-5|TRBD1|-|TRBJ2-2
ASSSPRQGWSGELF
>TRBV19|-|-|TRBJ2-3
ASSMVGEDTQY
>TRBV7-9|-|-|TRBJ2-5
ASSLAGAQETQY
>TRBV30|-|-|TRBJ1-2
AWNAGGYGYT
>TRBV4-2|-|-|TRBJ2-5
ASSQAVSGQVPLIKETQY
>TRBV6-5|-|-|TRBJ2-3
ASRVQSTDTQY
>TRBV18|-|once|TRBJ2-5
ASSPPSVFQETQY
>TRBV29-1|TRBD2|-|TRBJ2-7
SVALAGVYEQY
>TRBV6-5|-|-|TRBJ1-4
ASSSPRTVGNEKLF
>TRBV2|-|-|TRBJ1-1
ASRLQGGRIEAF
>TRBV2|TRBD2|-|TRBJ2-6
ASRASGGAGANVLT
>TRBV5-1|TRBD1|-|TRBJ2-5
ASSGDRGETQY
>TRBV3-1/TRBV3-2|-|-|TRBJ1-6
ASTSSSYNSPLH
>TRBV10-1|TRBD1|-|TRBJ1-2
ASSERVGGDYGYT
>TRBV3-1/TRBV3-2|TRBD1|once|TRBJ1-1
ASSQALDRKAF
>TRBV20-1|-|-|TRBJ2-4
SARRDIQY
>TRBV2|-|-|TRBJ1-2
ASSGAVKEFDYGYT